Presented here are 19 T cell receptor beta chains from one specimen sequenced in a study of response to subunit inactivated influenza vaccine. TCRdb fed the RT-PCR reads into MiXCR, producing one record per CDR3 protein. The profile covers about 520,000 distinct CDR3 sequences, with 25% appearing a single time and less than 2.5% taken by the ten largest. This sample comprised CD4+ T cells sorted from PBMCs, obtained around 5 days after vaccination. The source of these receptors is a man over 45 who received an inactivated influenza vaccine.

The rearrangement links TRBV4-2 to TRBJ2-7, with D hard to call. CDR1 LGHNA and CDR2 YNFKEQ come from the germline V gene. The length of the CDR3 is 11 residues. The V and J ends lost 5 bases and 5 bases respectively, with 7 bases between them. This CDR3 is CASSARNEQYF. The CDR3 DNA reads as TGTGCCAGCAGCGCGAGGAACGAGCAGTACTTC.

CDR3 amino acids: CASSLEGPGTSTGELFF. Written as DNA, the CDR3 is TGTGCCAGCAGCTTGGAAGGCCCGGGGACTAGCACCGGGGAGCTGTTTTTT. The gene calls are TRBV5-6 and TRBJ2-2; the match to TRBD2 covers 8 bases. After removal of 0 bases from V and 4 bases from J, the junction contained 8 bases not matched to a gene. Germline V lookup: CDR1 SGHDT, CDR2 YYEEEE. The CDR3 totals 17 residues.

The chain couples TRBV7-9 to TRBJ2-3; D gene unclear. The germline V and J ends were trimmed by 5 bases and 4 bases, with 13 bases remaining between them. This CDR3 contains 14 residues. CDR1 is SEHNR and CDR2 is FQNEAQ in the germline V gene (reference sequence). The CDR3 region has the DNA TGTGCCAGCAGCCTTTCGATCGGCTCAGATACGCAGTATTTT. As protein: CASSLSIGSDTQYF.

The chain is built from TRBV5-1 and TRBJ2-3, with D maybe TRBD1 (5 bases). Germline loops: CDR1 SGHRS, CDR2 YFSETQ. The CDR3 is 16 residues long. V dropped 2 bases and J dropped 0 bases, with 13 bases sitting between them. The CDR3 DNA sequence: TGCGCCAGCAGCTTCGCAGGGTTTGATAGCACAGATACGCAGTATTTT. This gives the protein CASSFAGFDSTDTQYF.

For the CDR3, the DNA is TGTGCCAGCAGGCTAAATAGTGACACCATATATTTT. Amino acids: CASRLNSDTIYF. This chain links TRBV12-3 or TRBV12-4 with TRBJ1-3; D unclear. The CDR3 length is 12 residues. The V gene lost 6 bases and the J gene lost 8 bases, with 11 bases spanning the gap.

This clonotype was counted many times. The CDR3 DNA is TGTGCCAGCAGTTTCCCCGGGACAGCGAACGATGAGCAGTTCTTC. As protein: CASSFPGTANDEQFF. V usage is TRBV27 and J usage is TRBJ2-1; 7 bases map to TRBD1. In germline, CDR1 is MNHEY, CDR2 SMNVEV (reference sequence). The CDR3 length is 15 residues. The J segment lost 8 bases and the V segment lost 3 bases, leaving 10 bases of the junction unmatched.

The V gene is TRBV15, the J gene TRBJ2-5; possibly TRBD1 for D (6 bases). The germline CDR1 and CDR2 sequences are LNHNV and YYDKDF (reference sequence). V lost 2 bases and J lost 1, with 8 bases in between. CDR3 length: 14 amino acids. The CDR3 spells CATSRTGFQETQYF. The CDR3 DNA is TGTGCCACCAGCAGAACAGGGTTCCAAGAGACCCAGTACTTC.

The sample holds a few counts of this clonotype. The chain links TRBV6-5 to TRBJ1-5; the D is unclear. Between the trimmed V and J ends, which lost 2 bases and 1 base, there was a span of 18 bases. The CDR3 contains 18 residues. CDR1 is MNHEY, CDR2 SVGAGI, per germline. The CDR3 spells CASSYTQPTQQSNQPQHF. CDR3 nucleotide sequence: TGTGCCAGCAGTTACACACAACCGACCCAACAGAGCAATCAGCCCCAGCATTTT.

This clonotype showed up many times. DNA for the CDR3: TGTGCCAGCAGCTTAGGTGGGACAGACCTCAATCAGCCCCAGCATTTT. Protein sequence: CASSLGGTDLNQPQHF. The chain joins TRBV7-9 to TRBJ1-5, with 7 bases aligning to TRBD1. The CDR3 is 16 amino acids. Germline CDR1 is SEHNR and CDR2 is FQNEAQ (reference sequence). V lost 1 base to trimming and J lost 3 bases; unmatched junction nucleotides: 6.

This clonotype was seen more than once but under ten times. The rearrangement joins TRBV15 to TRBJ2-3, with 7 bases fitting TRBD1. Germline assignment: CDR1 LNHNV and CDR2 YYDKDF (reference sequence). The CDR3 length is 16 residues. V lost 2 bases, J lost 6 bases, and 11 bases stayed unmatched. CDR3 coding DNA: TGTGCCACCAGCAGACAAGACAGGGCCGGGGCGGATACGCAGTATTTT. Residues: CATSRQDRAGADTQYF.

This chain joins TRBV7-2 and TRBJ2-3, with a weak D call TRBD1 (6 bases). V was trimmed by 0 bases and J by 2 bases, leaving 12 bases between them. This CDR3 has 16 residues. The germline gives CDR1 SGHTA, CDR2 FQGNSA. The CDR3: CASSLAGAGVTDTQYF. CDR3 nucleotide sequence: TGTGCCAGCAGCTTAGCCGGGGCAGGGGTCACAGATACGCAGTATTTT.

The CDR3 DNA sequence: TGTGCCAGCAGCCCTGCGGGACTCGCGTATGGCTACACCTTC. Translated: CASSPAGLAYGYTF. This chain links TRBV27 with TRBJ1-2, with D maybe TRBD1 (5 bases). Germline V gene data show CDR1 as MNHEY and CDR2 as SMNVEV (reference sequence). This CDR3 is 14 amino acids long. V dropped 6 bases and J dropped 5 bases, with 16 bases sitting between them.

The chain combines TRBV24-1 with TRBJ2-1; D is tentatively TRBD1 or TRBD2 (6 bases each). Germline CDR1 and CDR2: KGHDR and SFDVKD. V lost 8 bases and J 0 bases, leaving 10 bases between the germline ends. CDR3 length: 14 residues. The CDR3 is CATTSGASYNEQFF. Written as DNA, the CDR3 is TGTGCCACCACTTCGGGGGCCTCCTACAATGAGCAGTTCTTC.

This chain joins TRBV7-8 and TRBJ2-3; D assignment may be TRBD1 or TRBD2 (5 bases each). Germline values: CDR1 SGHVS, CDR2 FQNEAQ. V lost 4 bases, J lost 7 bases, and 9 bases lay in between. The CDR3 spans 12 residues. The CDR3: CASSWDQNTQYF. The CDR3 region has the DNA TGTGCCAGCAGCTGGGACCAAAATACGCAGTATTTT.

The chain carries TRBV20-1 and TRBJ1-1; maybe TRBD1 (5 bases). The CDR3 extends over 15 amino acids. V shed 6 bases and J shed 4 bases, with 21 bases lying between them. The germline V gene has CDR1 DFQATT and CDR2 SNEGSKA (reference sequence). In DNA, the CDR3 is TGCAGTGCAGTCTGGGGGGGGTCAGTAGGCACTGAAGCTTTCTTT. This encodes CSAVWGGSVGTEAFF.

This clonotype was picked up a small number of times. The CDR3 is CASIPSWEGGNTIYF. CDR3 coding DNA: TGTGCCAGCATTCCGTCTTGGGAAGGAGGAAACACCATATATTTT. The V gene is TRBV25-1, the J gene TRBJ1-3; D gene unclear. The CDR3 sequence is 15 residues long. Germline CDR1 MGHDK, CDR2 SYGVNS. The ends were cut back, 7 bases at V and 4 bases at J, with 17 bases in the middle.

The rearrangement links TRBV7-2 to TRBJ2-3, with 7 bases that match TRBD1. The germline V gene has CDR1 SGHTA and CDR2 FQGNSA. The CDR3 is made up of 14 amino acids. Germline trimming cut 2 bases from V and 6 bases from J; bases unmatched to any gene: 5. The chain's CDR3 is CASSLTGAQDTQYF. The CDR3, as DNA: TGTGCCAGCAGCTTAACAGGGGCTCAGGATACGCAGTATTTT.

The CDR3 is CSVGKGLTDTQYF. In nucleotides, the CDR3 is TGCAGCGTTGGGAAGGGTCTTACAGATACGCAGTATTTT. The chain recombines TRBV29-1 with TRBJ2-3; the D is unclear. The CDR3 length is 13 residues. Germline V gene lookup returns CDR1 SQVTM and CDR2 ANQGSEA. V was cut by 4 bases and J by 3 bases, with 11 bases left in between.

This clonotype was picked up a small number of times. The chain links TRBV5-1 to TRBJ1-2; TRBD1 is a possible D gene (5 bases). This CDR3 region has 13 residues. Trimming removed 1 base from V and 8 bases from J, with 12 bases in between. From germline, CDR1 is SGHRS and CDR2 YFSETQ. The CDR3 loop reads CASSLSGILGYTF. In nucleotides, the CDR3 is TGCGCCAGCAGCTTGTCAGGGATTCTCGGCTACACCTTC.